Here is one T cell receptor beta chain with its context. Original handling: Amplification with reference gene primers provided the estimates of nucleated cell counts. Produced via immunoSEQ multiplex PCR; TCRdb's table is partial and in-frame only. The D gene and trimming were derived from the DNA, and the V and J assignments and clone size from that table. The table includes 150,000 to 200,000 clones, 88% detected once. The data belong to a study of blood T cell repertoires in COVID-19. Whole-study context: The United States, Italy and Spain provided the acute and convalescent COVID-19 samples. The cDNA or gDNA used as material had been derived from T cells, B-cell-depleted T cells, or PBMCs.

This CDR3 contains 14 residues. Per germline, CDR1 SGHVS and CDR2 FQNEAQ. Trimming left V 1 base short and J 1 base short, with 5 bases between. The sequence was obtained from a human donor in a cohort sampled during active COVID-19. The gene calls are TRBV7-8 and TRBJ2-4; D possibly corresponds to TRBD1 (5 bases). The sample comprised peripheral blood. The CDR3 DNA follows: TGTGCCAGCAGCTTAGACAGGGCCAAAAACATTCAGTACTTC. Translating gives CASSLDRAKNIQYF.